These 21 T cell receptor beta chains came from one sample sequenced in a study of CD8+ T cells in alopecia areata. RNA extraction was followed by reverse transcription into cDNA, which acted as the sequencing template. Some clones are missing from TCRdb's copy, which holds only in-frame ones; the method was immunoSEQ multiplex PCR. This sample has over 120,000 clones, with roughly half found just once. The sequenced sample was CD4+ T cells sorted from blood, obtained at week 0. The receptor source for this set is a human donor with alopecia areata.

The chain employs TRBV20-1 and TRBJ2-2; the D is unclear. V lost 3 bases and J lost 4, with 3 bases in between. Germline CDR1 and CDR2: DFQATT and SNEGSKA (reference sequence). This CDR3 spans 11 amino acids. The CDR3 nucleotides read TGCAGTGCTAGTGCCACCGGGGAGCTGTTTTTT. Its translation is CSASATGELFF.

V and J are TRBV12-5 and TRBJ2-3, with 10 bases that match TRBD2. V was pared by 6 bases and J by 2 bases, with 5 bases of the junction left unmatched. This CDR3 comprises 15 residues. Germline V CDR1 and CDR2: LGHNT, FRNRAP. In nucleotides, the CDR3 is TGTGCTAGTGGGACCGGGACTAGCGACACAGATACGCAGTATTTT. Its translation is CASGTGTSDTDTQYF.

This clone was seen more than once but under ten times. The V gene is TRBV5-1, the J gene TRBJ1-6; a weak D match, TRBD1 (5 bases). Trimming left V 6 bases short and J 9 bases short, with 16 bases between. Germline loops: CDR1 SGHRS, CDR2 YFSETQ. The CDR3 has 14 amino acids. Written as DNA, the CDR3 is TGCGCCAGCACCGCAGACATGGGGGTTTCACCCCTCCACTTT. It translates to CASTADMGVSPLHF.

In this sample, this clone turned up a few times. The chain links TRBV10-1 to TRBJ2-3; 7 bases are shared with TRBD1. CDR3 size: 16 residues. Trimming took 0 bases from V and 2 from J; bases not matched to a gene: 5. Germline loops: CDR1 WNHNN, CDR2 SYGVQD (reference sequence). This CDR3 is CASSESKGADTDTQYF. The DNA for the CDR3 is TGCGCCAGCAGTGAGTCCAAGGGGGCAGACACAGATACGCAGTATTTT.

The chain carries TRBV7-8 and TRBJ2-5; a weak D match, TRBD2 (6 bases). Germline loops: CDR1 SGHVS, CDR2 FQNEAQ. This CDR3 has 15 residues. The V end lost 4 bases, the J end lost 4 bases, and 16 bases lay between the germline ends. The CDR3 sequence: CASSSGLGNGETQYF. The CDR3 DNA is TGTGCCAGCAGCTCGGGACTCGGTAACGGAGAGACCCAGTACTTC.

This clone was counted a few times. The J gene is TRBJ2-5, the V gene TRBV4-1; the match to TRBD1 covers 10 bases. Germline lookup yields CDR1 MGHRA and CDR2 YSYEKL. The CDR3 length is 15 residues. After removal of 1 base from V and 5 bases from J, the junction contained 4 bases not matched to a gene. The CDR3 nucleotides are TGCGCCAGCAGCCAAGGGGACAGGGGTTGGGAGACCCAGTACTTC. Its translation is CASSQGDRGWETQYF.

This clone was seen a handful of times. The CDR3 region is CASSYLAELTDTQYF. The CDR3 bases are TGTGCCAGCAGCTATCTTGCGGAACTCACAGATACGCAGTATTTT. V and J are TRBV7-8 and TRBJ2-3; D gene uncertain. CDR1 SGHVS and CDR2 FQNEAQ come from the germline V gene. The V and J ends lost 4 bases and 2 bases respectively, with 13 bases between them. The CDR3 is 15 amino acids.

This clone has at least ten counts. V and J are TRBV9 and TRBJ2-3, with 12 bases fitting TRBD2. V gave up 0 bases and J gave up 2 bases; unmatched junction bases: 4. Germline V gene sequence: CDR1 SGDLS, CDR2 YYNGEE. This CDR3 region has 17 residues. CDR3 nucleotides: TGTGCCAGCAGCGTAGCTCGGACTAGCGGGAACACAGATACGCAGTATTTT. Residues: CASSVARTSGNTDTQYF.

The chain uses TRBV30 and TRBJ2-7; D unclear. The V and J ends lost 3 bases and 4 bases respectively, with 13 bases between them. Germline loops: CDR1 GTSNPN, CDR2 SVGIG (reference sequence). The CDR3 contains 13 residues. Here the CDR3 reads CAWSPGSYYEQYF. In DNA, the CDR3 is TGTGCCTGGAGCCCAGGTTCCTATTACGAGCAGTACTTC. The full variable domain, with the rest looked up from reference TRBV30 and TRBJ2-7, is SQTIHQWPATLVQPVGSPLSLECTVEGTSNPNLYWYRQAAGRGLQLLFYSVGIGQISSEVPQNLSASRPQDRQFILSSKKLLLSDSGFYLCAWSPGSYYEQYFGPGTRLTVT.

This clone was detected ten times or more. The rearrangement links TRBV28 to TRBJ2-7; 9 bases match TRBD1. The CDR3 is 14 amino acids. Germline V lookup: CDR1 MDHEN, CDR2 SYDVKM. V shed 5 bases, J shed 5 bases, and the junction held 7 bases outside the gene matches. The CDR3 here is CASSPAGQGDEQYF. In DNA, the CDR3 is TGTGCCAGCAGTCCCGCGGGACAGGGAGACGAGCAGTACTTC.

This chain uses TRBV6-5 with TRBJ1-1; no definite D call. Deletions cut 7 bases from V and 8 bases from J, with 11 bases between. The CDR3 runs 11 residues. CDR1 MNHEY and CDR2 SVGAGI come from the germline V gene. The CDR3 bases are TGTGCCAGCACGCTGGGAGGCGAAGCTTTCTTT. Encoded protein: CASTLGGEAFF.

The chain has TRBV19 and TRBJ1-2; TRBD1 matches at 11 bases. The CDR3 covers 14 residues. Germline CDR1 reads LNHDA; CDR2 reads SQIVND (reference sequence). V shed 7 bases and J 6 bases; nucleotides not matched to a gene: 7. The CDR3 sequence: CASIRTGGVNGYTF. CDR3 in DNA: TGTGCCAGTATTCGGACAGGGGGCGTCAATGGCTACACCTTC.

This clone occurred a few times. This rearrangement joins TRBV30 to TRBJ1-1; 7 bases line up with TRBD1. After removal of 0 bases from V and 5 bases from J, the junction contained 6 bases not matched to a gene. This CDR3 spans 14 amino acids. Germline V gene sequence: CDR1 GTSNPN, CDR2 SVGIG (reference sequence). CDR3 sequence (DNA): TGTGCCTGGAGTGTACCCCACAGGGGAACTGAAGCTTTCTTT. This gives the protein CAWSVPHRGTEAFF.

This clone was observed a handful of times. V is TRBV25-1 and J is TRBJ2-1, with TRBD2 matching over 15 bases. Germline values: CDR1 MGHDK, CDR2 SYGVNS. The CDR3 sequence is 18 residues long. V lost 6 bases and J lost 7; bases outside the gene matches: 13. The CDR3 DNA reads TGTGCCAGCAGAACCGGGACTAGCGGGAGGTTGACGAGGAATGAGCAGTTCTTC. Its protein product is CASRTGTSGRLTRNEQFF.

This rearrangement joins TRBV30 to TRBJ2-7, with D unclear. Per the germline V gene, CDR1 is GTSNPN and CDR2 is SVGIG (reference sequence). Deletions cut 3 bases from V and 4 bases from J, with 10 bases between. The CDR3 consists of 12 residues. The CDR3 bases are TGTGCCTGGAGCCAAACGGAGTACGAGCAGTACTTC. Translation gives CAWSQTEYEQYF.

This chain connects TRBV7-2 to TRBJ2-6, with TRBD2 matching over 9 bases. Germline V gene sequence: CDR1 SGHTA, CDR2 FQGNSA. CDR3 size: 17 residues. The V segment lost 3 bases and the J segment 0 bases; nucleotides outside the gene matches: 3. The CDR3 loop is CASSLGSGSSGANVLTF. CDR3 sequence (DNA): TGTGCCAGCAGCTTGGGTAGCGGGAGCTCTGGGGCCAACGTCCTGACTTTC.

The sample holds a few counts of this clone. V usage is TRBV5-1 and J usage is TRBJ2-6; TRBD1 aligns across 7 bases. Per germline, CDR1 SGHRS and CDR2 YFSETQ. This CDR3 comprises 17 residues. V dropped 4 bases and J dropped 0; count of bases not matched to a gene: 7. The CDR3, as DNA: TGCGCCAGCAGCAACGTAAGGGACAGCTCTGGGGCCAACGTCCTGACTTTC. This encodes CASSNVRDSSGANVLTF.

V is TRBV27 and J is TRBJ1-1, with 11 bases that match TRBD1. Germline V gene sequence: CDR1 MNHEY, CDR2 SMNVEV (reference sequence). With V trimmed by 5 bases and J by 10 bases, 9 bases remained unmatched. This CDR3 is built from 14 residues. In DNA form, the CDR3 reads TGTGCCAGCAGTCGAGGGACAGGGGGAGCCGTAGCTTTCTTT. This translates into CASSRGTGGAVAFF.

The chain couples TRBV5-5 to TRBJ2-2; D ambiguous. With 3 bases removed from V and 4 bases from J, the gap between germline ends came to 10 bases. The CDR3 spans 14 residues. Germline CDR1 and CDR2: SGHKS and YYEKEE (reference sequence). This chain's CDR3 is CASSYLRVTGELFF. Written as DNA, the CDR3 is TGTGCCAGCAGCTACCTTCGAGTCACCGGGGAGCTGTTTTTT.

The chain couples TRBV27 to TRBJ2-7; D not resolved. V was shortened by 5 bases and J by 4 bases, with 18 bases between the two germline ends. CDR1 is MNHEY and CDR2 is SMNVEV in the germline V gene (reference sequence). The CDR3 spans 15 residues. The CDR3 sequence: CASSKILKPLYEQYF. In DNA form, the CDR3 reads TGTGCCAGCAGTAAAATCCTCAAACCTCTATACGAGCAGTACTTC.

In this sample, this clone turned up once. The CDR3 spells CASSYPSGTGDEKLFF. The CDR3 region has the DNA TGTGCCAGCAGTTACCCCTCCGGGACAGGGGATGAAAAACTGTTTTTT. The rearrangement links TRBV6-5 to TRBJ1-4; 10 positions agree with TRBD1. Per the germline V gene, CDR1 is MNHEY and CDR2 is SVGAGI. With V trimmed by 2 bases and J by 6 bases, 6 bases remained unmatched. The CDR3 totals 16 residues.